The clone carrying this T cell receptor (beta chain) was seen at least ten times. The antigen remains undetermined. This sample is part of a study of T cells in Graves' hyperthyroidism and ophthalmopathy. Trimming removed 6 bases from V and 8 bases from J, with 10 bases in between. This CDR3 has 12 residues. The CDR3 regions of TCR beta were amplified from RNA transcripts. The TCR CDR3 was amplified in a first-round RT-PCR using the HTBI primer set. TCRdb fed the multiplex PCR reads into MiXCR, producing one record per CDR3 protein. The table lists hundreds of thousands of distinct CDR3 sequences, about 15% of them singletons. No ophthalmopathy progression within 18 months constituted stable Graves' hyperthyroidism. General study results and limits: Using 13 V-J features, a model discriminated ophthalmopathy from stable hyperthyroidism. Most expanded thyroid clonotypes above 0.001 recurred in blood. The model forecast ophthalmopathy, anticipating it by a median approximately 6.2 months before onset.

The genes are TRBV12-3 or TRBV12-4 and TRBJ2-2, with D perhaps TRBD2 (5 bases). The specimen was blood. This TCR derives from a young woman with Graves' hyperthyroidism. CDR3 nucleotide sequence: TGTGCCAGCAGCCACAGAGGGGGGGAGCTGTTTTTT. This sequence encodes CASSHRGGELFF.